The 5 T cell receptor beta chains below all came from one sample that was sequenced in a study of T cells in Graves' hyperthyroidism and ophthalmopathy. The TCR beta CDR3 regions underwent amplification using RNA transcripts as the source. HTBI primers drove first-round RT-PCR of the TCR CDR3. A single record per CDR3 protein comes from TCRdb applying MiXCR to the multiplex PCR reads. Here the sample spans 300,000 or so distinct CDR3 sequences, over 20% being singletons. The sample comprised blood. The receptors come from a woman aged 45-59 years with Graves' hyperthyroidism.

This clonotype was counted many times. Written as DNA, the CDR3 is TGTGCCAGCTCACAAGGGCCGGTTCAGCCCCAGCATTTT. Translation gives CASSQGPVQPQHF. The chain couples TRBV18 to TRBJ1-5, with no clear D. Trimming took off 4 bases at V and 6 bases at J, with 10 bases between the two ends. Germline assignment: CDR1 KGHSH and CDR2 LQKENI. The CDR3 has 13 amino acids.

The rearrangement joins TRBV7-2 to TRBJ2-1; D may be TRBD1 (5 bases). Germline lookup yields CDR1 SGHTA and CDR2 FQGNSA. V shed 1 base and J shed 4 bases, with 8 bases lying between them. This CDR3 contains 14 residues. This chain's CDR3 is CASSLVRQYNEQFF. CDR3 nucleotide sequence: TGTGCCAGCAGCTTAGTTAGACAGTACAATGAGCAGTTCTTC.

The J gene is TRBJ1-1, the V gene TRBV6-2 or TRBV6-3, with TRBD1 as a possible D gene (5 bases). Trimming removed 2 bases from V and 0 bases from J, with 13 bases in between. This CDR3 region has 16 residues. Germline V CDR1 and CDR2: MNHEY, SVGEGT. CDR3 sequence reads: CASSYVKGTVNTEAFF. The CDR3 nucleotides are TGTGCCAGCAGTTACGTAAAGGGGACGGTGAACACTGAAGCTTTCTTT.

The CDR3 spells CASSEMGVREVGGYTF. DNA for the CDR3: TGTGCCAGCAGTGAAATGGGAGTCAGAGAAGTCGGAGGCTACACCTTC. The chain links TRBV6-1 to TRBJ1-2; D unclear. CDR3 size: 16 residues. The ends were cut back, 2 bases at V and 8 bases at J, with 21 bases in the middle. Germline values: CDR1 MNHNS, CDR2 SASEGT.

Details on this clonotype: A much bigger clone sits one base away, suggesting this may be a read error. The V and J genes are TRBV20-1 and TRBJ2-1; TRBD2 matches at 9 bases. J was trimmed by 3 bases and V by 0 bases; bases with no gene match: 3. The CDR3 has 15 amino acids. Germline V CDR1 and CDR2: DFQATT, SNEGSKA (reference sequence). DNA for the CDR3: TGCAGTGCTAGAGAGGGTAGCGGGGGCTACAATGAGCAGTTCTTC. This sequence encodes CSAREGSGGYNEQFF.